These T cell receptor beta chains were read from a single sample in a study of blood T cell repertoires in COVID-19. Method: immunoSEQ multiplex PCR; TCRdb's copy keeps in-frame clones and lacks some. This sample has about 190,000 clones, with around three quarters found just once. Sequences were obtained from peripheral blood. The receptor set was obtained from a man aged 55 to 70 with active or convalescent COVID-19. The CDR3 runs from the conserved cysteine through the conserved F or W. A D gene is named only where the DNA matches it firmly. Part of the rows lack a size; the others show once, few, many or a class for expanded clones.

cdr3_aa,cdr3_nt,j_call,d_call,v_call,clone_size
CASSLMAGGPSGELFF,TGTGCCAGCAGTTTGATGGCGGGAGGCCCGAGCGGGGAGCTGTTTTTT,TRBJ2-2,TRBD2,TRBV28,NA
CASSGLPTTDTQYF,TGTGCCAGCAGCGGACTCCCCACCACAGATACGCAGTATTTT,TRBJ2-3,NA,TRBV9,NA
CASGQGNQPQHF,TGTGCTAGTGGACAGGGCAATCAGCCCCAGCATTTT,TRBJ1-5,NA,TRBV12-5,once
CASSQDRFADRAFF,TGCGCCAGCAGCCAAGATCGTTTCGCGGACAGAGCTTTCTTT,TRBJ1-1,NA,TRBV4-3,once
CAWTVYTDTQYF,TGTGCCTGGACCGTCTACACAGATACGCAGTATTTT,TRBJ2-3,NA,TRBV30,NA
CATSTGQEIYGYTF,TGTGCCACCAGCACCGGACAGGAAATATATGGCTACACCTTC,TRBJ1-2,TRBD1,TRBV15,NA
CASSSSLTGSYEQYF,TGTGCCAGCAGTTCTAGCTTGACTGGATCCTACGAGCAGTACTTC,TRBJ2-7,NA,TRBV6-5,NA
CASSGGNHEQYF,TGTGCCAGTAGTGGGGGGAACCACGAGCAGTACTTC,TRBJ2-7,NA,TRBV19,many
CASSQTGTGGANTGELFF,TGCGCCAGCAGCCAGACCGGGACAGGGGGTGCGAACACCGGGGAGCTGTTTTTT,TRBJ2-2,TRBD1,TRBV4-1,few
CASSQEENEQYF,TGTGCCAGCAGCCAAGAGGAGAACGAGCAGTACTTC,TRBJ2-7,NA,TRBV3-1/TRBV3-2,NA
CASSQARAGTGHGYTF,TGCGCCAGCAGCCAAGCGCGAGCCGGGACAGGGCATGGCTACACCTTC,TRBJ1-2,TRBD1,TRBV4-3,NA
CASSNKNQGSPLHF,TGTGCCAGTAGTAACAAGAATCAGGGTTCACCCCTCCACTTT,TRBJ1-6,NA,TRBV19,NA
CASRPSGRFDEQFF,TGTGCCAGCAGGCCTAGCGGGAGGTTCGATGAGCAGTTCTTC,TRBJ2-1,TRBD2,TRBV25-1,NA
CASSTGNGNQPQHF,TGTGCCAGCAGTACAGGGAACGGCAATCAGCCCCAGCATTTT,TRBJ1-5,NA,TRBV7-2,NA
CAISEPDRGVVAFF,TGTGCCATCAGTGAGCCTGACAGGGGAGTAGTAGCTTTCTTT,TRBJ1-1,TRBD1,TRBV10-3,many
CASSSLAGYSYEQYF,TGTGCCAGCAGTTCCCTAGCGGGTTATTCCTACGAGCAGTACTTC,TRBJ2-7,TRBD2,TRBV5-4,NA
CASSPDQETQYF,TGCGCCAGCAGCCCCGACCAAGAGACCCAGTACTTC,TRBJ2-5,NA,TRBV5-1,once
CAWSYDSAGNTIYF,TGTGCCTGGAGTTATGACAGCGCTGGAAACACCATATATTTT,TRBJ1-3,NA,TRBV30,once
CATSRPDGENTGELFF,TGTGCCACCAGCAGACCGGACGGGGAGAACACCGGGGAGCTGTTTTTT,TRBJ2-2,NA,TRBV15,NA
CASSDGGATHEQYF,TGTGCCAGCAGTGACGGGGGAGCCACCCACGAGCAGTACTTC,TRBJ2-7,NA,TRBV25-1,NA
CASSQAGGKSNEQFF,TGCGCCAGCAGCCAAGCTGGAGGTAAATCCAATGAGCAGTTCTTC,TRBJ2-1,NA,TRBV4-1,few
CAWSFPHPGYTF,TGTGCCTGGAGTTTTCCCCATCCTGGCTACACCTTC,TRBJ1-2,NA,TRBV30,NA
CASSTLAGSQETQYF,TGTGCCAGCAGCACCCTAGCGGGCTCTCAAGAGACCCAGTACTTC,TRBJ2-5,TRBD2,TRBV7-9,NA
CASSQPDKTNYGYTF,TGTGCCAGCAGCCAGCCGGACAAAACTAACTATGGCTACACCTTC,TRBJ1-2,NA,TRBV4-2,few
CASSPDSNTEAFF,TGTGCCAGCTCACCGGACAGCAACACTGAAGCTTTCTTT,TRBJ1-1,NA,TRBV18,NA
CASSMTSGTDTQYF,TGCGCCAGCAGCATGACTAGCGGCACAGATACGCAGTATTTT,TRBJ2-3,TRBD2,TRBV5-1,few
CASSSFSGGFTSGTDTQYF,TGTGCCAGCAGCTCCTTCTCCGGGGGATTCACTTCGGGCACAGATACGCAGTATTTT,TRBJ2-3,NA,TRBV7-2,few
CASSESFGGDEKLFF,TGTGCCAGCAGTGAAAGTTTTGGAGGCGATGAAAAACTGTTTTTT,TRBJ1-4,NA,TRBV2,NA
CASSEVGGSYGYTF,TGTGCCAGCAGTGAAGTGGGGGGGAGCTATGGCTACACCTTC,TRBJ1-2,NA,TRBV6-1,NA
CASSDAGDGYTF,TGTGCCAGCAGTGACGCAGGGGATGGCTACACCTTC,TRBJ1-2,NA,TRBV6-2/TRBV6-3,NA
CASSLAGETYEQYF,TGTGCCAGCAGCTTAGCTGGAGAGACCTACGAGCAGTACTTC,TRBJ2-7,NA,TRBV7-6,NA
CASTQNSGANVLTF,TGTGCCAGCACCCAAAACTCTGGGGCCAACGTCCTGACTTTC,TRBJ2-6,NA,TRBV27,few
CATRGRDNSPLHF,TGTGCCACCCGTGGGCGGGATAATTCACCCCTCCACTTT,TRBJ1-6,NA,TRBV28,NA
CASSFISGGDGYTF,TGTGCCAGCAGCTTCATTTCGGGGGGGGATGGCTACACCTTC,TRBJ1-2,NA,TRBV7-2,NA
CASSHTGNGQPQHF,TGTGCCAGCAGCCACACAGGGAACGGGCAGCCCCAGCATTTT,TRBJ1-5,NA,TRBV7-9,NA
CASRSFSGSVADTQYF,TGTGCCAGCAGATCCTTTAGCGGGAGTGTGGCAGATACGCAGTATTTT,TRBJ2-3,TRBD2,TRBV5-4,NA
CASNGQPNQPQHF,TGTGCCAGCAACGGACAGCCTAATCAGCCCCAGCATTTT,TRBJ1-5,NA,TRBV6-5,few
CAIRGGAGIGPAYNEQFF,TGTGCCATCAGGGGGGGTGCGGGAATAGGACCAGCCTACAATGAGCAGTTCTTC,TRBJ2-1,NA,TRBV10-3,NA
CASSLDVAGGNTGELFF,TGTGCCAGCAGCTTAGATGTCGCAGGGGGGAACACCGGGGAGCTGTTTTTT,TRBJ2-2,TRBD1,TRBV11-3,NA
CASGGVSSYNEQFF,TGTGCCAGCGGCGGGGTGAGCTCCTACAATGAGCAGTTCTTC,TRBJ2-1,NA,TRBV7-2,NA
CAINGLAGEDEQFF,TGTGCCATCAACGGACTAGCGGGAGAGGATGAGCAGTTCTTC,TRBJ2-1,TRBD2,TRBV10-3,NA
CAWSAEGAVGYTF,TGTGCCTGGAGTGCTGAGGGGGCGGTTGGCTACACCTTC,TRBJ1-2,TRBD1,TRBV30,NA
CASSKSGRDPYEQYF,TGTGCCAGCAGCAAAAGCGGGAGAGACCCCTACGAGCAGTACTTC,TRBJ2-7,TRBD2,TRBV13,NA
CASSSAQGATEAFF,TGCGCCAGCAGTTCGGCCCAGGGGGCGACTGAAGCTTTCTTT,TRBJ1-1,TRBD1,TRBV10-1,NA
CASSQDGETYQPQHF,TGTGCCAGCAGCCAAGATGGTGAGACTTATCAGCCCCAGCATTTT,TRBJ1-5,NA,TRBV3-1/TRBV3-2,NA
CSVLGQPNQPQHF,TGCAGCGTCCTAGGACAGCCCAATCAGCCCCAGCATTTT,TRBJ1-5,NA,TRBV29-1,NA
CASSYSLAGDHYEQYF,TGTGCCAGCAGTTACTCCCTAGCGGGGGACCACTACGAGCAGTACTTC,TRBJ2-7,TRBD2,TRBV6-2/TRBV6-3,few